Below, 4 T cell receptor beta chains from the same sample are listed, as sequenced in a study of T cell repertoires in cytomegalovirus infection (dated by TCRdb to about 2019). Sequencing relied on an Illumina HiSeq 1500. TCRdb reanalyzed the raw reads on its own, using fastp at Q25 for trimming and MiXCR for clone calling, and kept in-frame beta chains. Each entry is one CDR3 protein sequence, shown with its most common DNA and genes. Here the sample has under 850,000 distinct CDR3 sequences; approximately 40% occur a single time. The top ten constitute roughly 2.8% of the sample. Sequencing used PBMCs. These TCRs come from a human donor in good health (CMV status not recorded). Some clones in this sample may be carry-over from other donors' samples.

A note on this clonotype: This may stem from a read error, because a much larger clone lies one nucleotide away. It is likely a read error, because the conserved phenylalanine at the end of the CDR3 is missing. This chain connects TRBV6-5 to TRBJ1-2; TRBD1 is a possible D gene (6 bases). The CDR3 sequence is 12 residues long. Germline values: CDR1 MNHEY, CDR2 SVGAGI. The V gene lost 6 bases and the J gene lost 7 bases, with 12 bases spanning the gap. For the CDR3, the DNA is TGTGCCAGCAGGGACAGCCGGCGTGGCTACACCTTA. The encoded protein is CASRDSRRGYTL.

The rearrangement links TRBV11-1 to TRBJ1-1; tentatively, D is TRBD1 (5 bases). Germline loops: CDR1 SGHAT, CDR2 FQDESV (reference sequence). The CDR3 length is 16 residues. The V end lost 5 bases, the J end lost 4 bases, and 20 bases lay between the germline ends. The CDR3: CASSVQQGWGGTEAFF. DNA for the CDR3: TGTGCCAGCAGCGTTCAGCAAGGGTGGGGGGGCACTGAAGCTTTCTTT.

The V gene is TRBV28, the J gene TRBJ1-2, with a weak D call TRBD1 (6 bases). Germline V gene sequence: CDR1 MDHEN, CDR2 SYDVKM. V lost 4 bases and J 3 bases, leaving 15 bases between the germline ends. The CDR3 covers 15 residues. The CDR3 bases are TGTGCCAGCAGTTCCGGGCAGGGGCTCCACTATGGCTACACCTTC. Translated, it gives CASSSGQGLHYGYTF.

The chain couples TRBV19 to TRBJ2-1, with TRBD2 as a possible D gene (6 bases). V was trimmed by 3 bases and J by 6 bases, leaving 9 bases between them. Germline values: CDR1 LNHDA, CDR2 SQIVND (reference sequence). The CDR3 sequence is 13 residues long. CDR3 in DNA: TGTGCCAGTAGTATGCGGGGCGGCAATGAGCAGTTCTTC. It translates to CASSMRGGNEQFF.